This T cell receptor (beta chain) appears in the sequencing data of a study of blood T cells in healthy people across ages. PCR was performed a second time for about 6 to 11 cycles using a sample-barcoded 5' primer and a J-beta primer mix. A single record per CDR3 protein comes from TCRdb applying MiXCR to the 5' RACE reads. The table lists approximately 830,000 distinct CDR3 sequences, approximately 67% of them singletons. Trimming took 0 bases from V and 2 from J, leaving 8 bases between them. The CDR3 has 15 amino acids. Germline V gene lookup returns CDR1 MNHEY and CDR2 SMNVEV (reference sequence).

This sequence was found in a young man in good health. The V call is TRBV27, the J call TRBJ1-5, with D perhaps TRBD1 (5 bases). The sequencing input was blood. The CDR3 spells CASSLSGVGNQPQHF. The DNA for the CDR3 is TGTGCCAGCAGTTTATCAGGGGTTGGCAATCAGCCCCAGCATTTT.